This T cell receptor (beta chain) was sequenced in a study of cytomegalovirus exposure and HLA in healthy donors. PCR was performed using 60 Vbeta and 13 Jbeta primers. Assay: immunoSEQ multiplex PCR; the TCRdb copy retains only in-frame clones and omits some. Here the sample spans 210,000 or so clones, 77% being singletons. Sample: PBMCs. This TCR came from a woman in her sixties in good health and CMV-seropositive.

The CDR3, as DNA: TGTGCCAGCTCACGCGGGAGAACAGATACGCAGTATTTT. Protein product: CASSRGRTDTQYF. The gene calls are TRBV18 and TRBJ2-3; 7 bases map to TRBD2. CDR3 size: 13 residues. The V segment lost 4 bases and the J segment 3 bases; nucleotides outside the gene matches: 1. Germline V lookup: CDR1 KGHSH, CDR2 LQKENI. Using reference TRBV18 and TRBJ2-3 for the parts outside the CDR3, the full variable domain is NAGVMQNPRHLVRRRGQEARLRCSPMKGHSHVYWYRQLPEEGLKFMVYLQKENIIDESGMPKERFSAEFPKEGPSILRIQQVVRGDSAAYFCASSRGRTDTQYFGPGTRLTVL.